This T cell receptor (beta chain) was documented in a study of cytomegalovirus exposure and HLA in healthy donors. PCR involved 60 Vbeta and 13 Jbeta primers. Sequenced by immunoSEQ multiplex PCR; TCRdb stores in-frame clones only, minus some. The sample lists about 120,000 clones, roughly 65% occurring once. Study-wide points: The study recorded over 150 TCR beta chains that were cytomegalovirus-associated. Some V segments, TRBV6-2 and TRBV6-3 among them, were indistinguishable and were therefore excluded.

Turning to this clone: Its antigen is unidentified.

V shed 5 bases and J shed 0 bases, with 13 bases lying between them. Germline CDR1 SGHTA, CDR2 FQGTGA. CDR3 length: 16 amino acids. The sequencing sample was made of PBMCs. This receptor was taken from a man aged 40-50 years in good health and CMV-seropositive. The gene calls are TRBV7-3 and TRBJ2-2; D is perhaps TRBD2 (6 bases). In DNA form, the CDR3 reads TGTGCCAGCAGCAGGGAAGGCGGGGCGAACACCGGGGAGCTGTTTTTT. It codes for CASSREGGANTGELFF. Looking up the rest from reference TRBV7-3 and TRBJ2-2 gives the full variable domain: GAGVSQTPSNKVTEKGKYVELRCDPISGHTALYWYRQSLGQGPEFLIYFQGTGAADDSGLPNDRFFAVRPEGSVSTLKIQRTERGDSAVYLCASSREGGANTGELFFGEGSRLTVL.